This T cell receptor (beta chain) was sequenced during a study of breast tumors, draining lymph nodes, adjacent tissues. The lymph nodes were axillary draining lymph nodes from breast cancer patients. This clonotype was picked up many times. Its antigen is unknown. Study-wide points: Data only fit, rather than demonstrated, lymph node origin of most tumor T cells.

Each CDR3 protein gets one entry after TCRdb re-called the multiplex PCR reads with MiXCR. This sample carries about 230,000 distinct CDR3 sequences, less than 40% of them seen once, and the ten largest clones take over 1.1%. Germline V lookup: CDR1 SGHTA, CDR2 FQGNSA. This CDR3 is built from 15 residues. The J segment lost 4 bases and the V segment lost 1 base, leaving 5 bases of the junction unmatched. The genes are TRBV7-2 and TRBJ2-3; 7 bases align to TRBD2. The sequence derives from a female donor with breast cancer. Some clones in this sample may be carry-over from other donors' samples. The sample comprised axillary lymph node tissue. The CDR3 here is CASSLVWTSADTQYF. CDR3 sequence (DNA): TGTGCCAGCAGCTTAGTGTGGACTAGTGCAGATACGCAGTATTTT.